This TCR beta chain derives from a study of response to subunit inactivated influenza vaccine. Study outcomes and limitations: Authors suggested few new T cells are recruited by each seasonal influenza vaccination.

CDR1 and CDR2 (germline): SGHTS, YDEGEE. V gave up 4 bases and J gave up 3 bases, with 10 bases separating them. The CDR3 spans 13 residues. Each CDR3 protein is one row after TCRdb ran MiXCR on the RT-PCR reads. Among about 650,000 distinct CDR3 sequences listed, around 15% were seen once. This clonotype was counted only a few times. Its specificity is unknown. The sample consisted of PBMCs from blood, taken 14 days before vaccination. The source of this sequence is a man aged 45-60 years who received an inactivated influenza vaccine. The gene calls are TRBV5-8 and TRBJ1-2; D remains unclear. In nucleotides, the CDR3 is TGTGCCAGCAGCCAGACGCGACACTATGGCTACACCTTC. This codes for CASSQTRHYGYTF.